The 25 T cell receptor beta chains in this list originate from one sample, sequenced in a study of blood T cells in healthy people across ages. A second PCR of roughly 7 to 11 cycles used a sample-barcoded 5' primer and a J-beta primer mix. TCRdb re-derived calls from the 5' RACE reads in MiXCR, one entry per CDR3 protein. The sample comprises about 930,000 distinct CDR3 sequences, 25% to 35% of which are singletons, and roughly 10% rests with the top ten. The same data also contributed to another study, on T cells of mothers and their children.

The material sequenced was blood. Source of these receptors: a woman aged 35 to 49 in good health.

The V call is TRBV29-1, the J call TRBJ2-1; 10 bases line up with TRBD2. This CDR3 contains 17 residues. J lost 6 bases, V lost 1 base, and 12 bases had no gene match. Germline V gene lookup returns CDR1 SQVTM and CDR2 ANQGSEA. The CDR3 DNA follows: TGCAGCGTTGAAGGGTCGGGTTACTTAGCGGGGGGCAATGAGCAGTTCTTC. Its protein product is CSVEGSGYLAGGNEQFF.

Comments on this clonotype: This may be a read error, as it is one base from a much larger clone. This chain joins TRBV11-2 and TRBJ2-5; 7 bases map to TRBD2. The CDR3 runs to 15 residues. Germline V lookup: CDR1 SGHAT, CDR2 FQNNGV. The CDR3 nucleotides read TGTGCCAGCAGCTCCCTCCTAGCGGACCAAGGGACCCAGTACTTC. This codes for CASSSLLADQGTQYF.

Details on this clonotype: A much larger clone differs by one base, so this may be a read error. This chain uses TRBV12-3 or TRBV12-4 with TRBJ2-7; 11 bases align to TRBD2. This CDR3 has 16 residues. Written as DNA, the CDR3 is TGTGCCAACAGTTTAGGACTAGCGGGCTCCTCCTACGAGCAGTACTTC. Translating it yields CANSLGLAGSSYEQYF.

About this clonotype: An end of the junction differs from the germline gene, which may be a read error. The V call is TRBV2, the J call TRBJ1-2; D is uncertain. This CDR3 contains 15 residues. The germline V gene has CDR1 SNHLY and CDR2 FYNNEI. CDR3 nucleotide sequence: TGTACCAGCAGCGAAACGCTTGGGCTCAACTATGGCTACACCTTC. It is translated as CTSSETLGLNYGYTF. Based on the CDR3 plus reference TRBV2 and TRBJ1-2, the full variable domain is EPEVTQTPSHQVTQMGQEVILRCVPISNHLYFYWYRQILGQKVEFLVSFYNNEISEKSEIFDDQFSVERPDGSNFTLKIRSTKLEDSAMYFCTSSETLGLNYGYTFGSGTRLTVV.

This chain joins TRBV11-3 and TRBJ2-1, with D unclear. CDR3 length equals 13 residues. Trimming stripped 1 base from V and 5 bases from J, with 6 bases between. Germline values: CDR1 SGHNT, CDR2 YENEEA. This CDR3 is CASSLAQHNEQFF. CDR3 nucleotides: TGTGCCAGCAGCTTAGCACAGCACAATGAGCAGTTCTTC.

In DNA, the CDR3 is TGTGCCAGCAGGAAGGAAAGTCTGAGCTCCTACAATGAGCAGTTCTTC. Protein product: CASRKESLSSYNEQFF. This chain links TRBV6-1 with TRBJ2-1, with D uncertain. The V gene lost 6 bases and the J gene lost 0 bases, with 15 bases spanning the gap. The CDR3 runs to 16 residues. Germline lookup yields CDR1 MNHNS and CDR2 SASEGT.

This clonotype was counted only a few times. The V call is TRBV10-3, the J call TRBJ1-2, with no clear D. The germline V gene has CDR1 ENHRY and CDR2 SYGVKD. The CDR3 contains 13 residues. The germline V and J ends were trimmed by 4 bases and 0 bases, with 6 bases remaining between them. As DNA, the CDR3 is TGTGCCATCAGTGTCGCCACTAACTATGGCTACACCTTC. This encodes CAISVATNYGYTF.

The chain is built from TRBV28 and TRBJ2-7, with 8 bases that match TRBD1. This CDR3 has 14 residues. Per the germline V gene, CDR1 is MDHEN and CDR2 is SYDVKM. V lost 7 bases and J lost 6; bases outside the gene matches: 11. DNA for the CDR3: TGTGCCAGCATCCCTGCGGACAGGGCTGTCGAGCAGTACTTC. Translating it yields CASIPADRAVEQYF.

This chain connects TRBV3-1 to TRBJ2-1, with TRBD1 matching over 7 bases. After removal of 4 bases from V and 7 bases from J, the junction contained 7 bases not matched to a gene. The CDR3 contains 14 residues. Germline V gives CDR1 LGHDT, CDR2 YNNKEL (reference sequence). The chain's CDR3 is CASSLASGGNEQFF. The CDR3 nucleotides are TGTGCCAGCAGCCTGGCTTCAGGGGGAAATGAGCAGTTCTTC.

This clonotype is a singleton in its sample. The J gene is TRBJ2-2, the V gene TRBV4-1, with D uncertain. Per the germline V gene, CDR1 is MGHRA and CDR2 is YSYEKL. Trimming cost V 1 base and J 3 bases, with 12 bases left between them. CDR3 length: 16 amino acids. In DNA form, the CDR3 reads TGCGCCAGCAGCCAAGGGGCCGTAACCTACACCGGGGAGCTGTTTTTT. The encoded protein is CASSQGAVTYTGELFF.

V and J are TRBV12-3 or TRBV12-4 and TRBJ1-2; D not certain. This CDR3 is built from 13 residues. V lost 10 bases and J lost 2, with 14 bases in between. The CDR3 reads CATHLTGNYGYTF. In DNA form, the CDR3 reads TGTGCCACCCACCTGACCGGGAACTATGGCTACACCTTC.

The chain carries TRBV7-9 and TRBJ2-2, with D uncertain. Looked up from germline, CDR1 is SEHNR and CDR2 is FQNEAQ (reference sequence). The CDR3 consists of 14 residues. Trimming removed 1 base from V and 1 base from J, with 4 bases in between. The CDR3 DNA sequence: TGTGCCAGCAGCTTAGATGAGAACACCGGGGAGCTGTTTTTT. The encoded protein is CASSLDENTGELFF.

The rearrangement links TRBV5-1 to TRBJ2-5; D possibly matches TRBD1 or TRBD2 (5 bases each). Germline CDR1 reads SGHRS; CDR2 reads YFSETQ. The CDR3 runs 16 residues. Trimming took off 0 bases at V and 1 base at J, with 13 bases between the two ends. This CDR3 reads CASSLDFGTSQETQYF. CDR3 bases: TGCGCCAGCAGCTTGGATTTCGGGACCAGCCAAGAGACCCAGTACTTC.

This clonotype showed up many times. The chain links TRBV5-1 to TRBJ1-6, with a weak D call TRBD1 (6 bases). The CDR3 has 16 residues. The germline V and J ends were trimmed by 1 base and 7 bases, with 15 bases remaining between them. Germline CDR1 reads SGHRS; CDR2 reads YFSETQ. CDR3: CASSLRTGAQNSPLHF. The DNA of the CDR3 is TGCGCCAGCAGCTTGCGCACGGGGGCGCAGAATTCACCCCTCCACTTT.

This clonotype was found many times. The J gene is TRBJ2-6, the V gene TRBV24-1; D is undetermined. CDR3 length: 13 amino acids. V lost 9 bases, J lost 1 base, and 6 bases lay in between. Germline CDR1 and CDR2: KGHDR and SFDVKD. CDR3 loop: CATLPSGANVLTF. CDR3 bases: TGTGCCACCCTGCCTTCTGGGGCCAACGTCCTGACTTTC.

Points on this clonotype: At one of its ends the junction is not consistent with the germline gene, which may arise from a read error. The chain couples TRBV4-2 to TRBJ1-1; D uncertain. This CDR3 region has 17 residues. Germline loops: CDR1 LGHNA, CDR2 YNFKEQ. The CDR3: CASSLSLVPGMNTKAFF. The CDR3 DNA is TGTGCCAGCAGCCTCTCTTTGGTCCCGGGGATGAACACTAAAGCTTTCTTT.

In this sample, this clonotype turned up a few times. This chain connects TRBV5-1 to TRBJ1-2, with 7 positions matching TRBD1. CDR1 is SGHRS, CDR2 YFSETQ, per germline. Unmatched junction bases numbered 8, after V lost 4 bases and J lost 2 bases. The CDR3 is made up of 15 amino acids. The CDR3 coding sequence is TGCGCCAGCAGCCCGGGACAGAGCCAGAACTATGGCTACACCTTC. Its translation is CASSPGQSQNYGYTF. Complete variable domain (other parts from reference TRBV5-1 and TRBJ1-2): KAGVTQTPRYLIKTRGQQVTLSCSPISGHRSVSWYQQTPGQGLQFLFEYFSETQRNKGNFPGRFSGRQFSNSRSEMNVSTLELGDSALYLCASSPGQSQNYGYTFGSGTRLTVV.

This clonotype has a handful of counts. Relative to the germline gene, one junction end is altered; a read error may explain this. J is TRBJ1-2 and V is TRBV7-9; D might be TRBD1 (5 bases). The CDR3 is 13 amino acids. Looked up from germline, CDR1 is SEHNR and CDR2 is FQNEAQ (reference sequence). This CDR3 reads CVSSLDQGYGYTF. In DNA, the CDR3 is TGTGTCAGCAGCTTAGACCAGGGCTATGGCTACACCTTC.

This clonotype was detected many times. The chain uses TRBV20-1 and TRBJ2-6; 11 nucleotides align to TRBD1. With 1 base clipped from V and 3 bases from J, the junction kept 8 bases outside the gene matches. The CDR3 totals 18 residues. Germline V gene lookup returns CDR1 DFQATT and CDR2 SNEGSKA (reference sequence). The CDR3 sequence is CSARGYGQGANGANVLTF. CDR3 nucleotides: TGCAGTGCTAGAGGTTATGGACAGGGGGCTAATGGGGCCAACGTCCTGACTTTC.

This chain uses TRBV24-1 with TRBJ2-5; 8 nucleotides line up with TRBD2. The CDR3 is 16 residues long. The V and J ends lost 1 base and 11 bases, in that order; junction bases with no gene match: 14. Germline V gene data show CDR1 as KGHDR and CDR2 as SFDVKD. In DNA, the CDR3 is TGTGCCACCAGTGATTTCGCTAGCGGGCCCTACAATGAGCAGTACTTC. It yields the protein CATSDFASGPYNEQYF.

J is TRBJ1-1 and V is TRBV7-9; no definite D call. The CDR3 has 14 amino acids. Trimming took off 10 bases at V and 0 bases at J, with 15 bases between the two ends. The germline CDR1 and CDR2 sequences are SEHNR and FQNEAQ (reference sequence). Here the CDR3 DNA reads TGTGCCACCAGAGAGGCGGAGATGAACACTGAAGCTTTCTTT. Residues: CATREAEMNTEAFF. Filled out from reference TRBV7-9 and TRBJ1-1, the complete variable domain reads DTGVSQNPRHKITKRGQNVTFRCDPISEHNRLYWYRQTLGQGPEFLTYFQNEAQLEKSRLLSDRFSAERPKGSFSTLEIQRTEQGDSAMYLCATREAEMNTEAFFGQGTRLTVV.

As for this clonotype: Since a much larger clone is just one base distant, this may be a read error. V and J are TRBV7-3 and TRBJ1-1; a weak D match, TRBD1 (5 bases). Trimming cost V 5 bases and J 1 base, with 11 bases left between them. The CDR3 is made up of 14 amino acids. From germline, CDR1 is SGHTA and CDR2 FQGTGA. This chain's CDR3 is CASSVATGNTEAFF. The CDR3 DNA reads TGTGCCAGCAGCGTGGCAACAGGGAACACTGAAGCTTTCTTT.

DNA of the CDR3: TGTGCCTGGAGGCAAACGAACACTGAAGCTTTCTTT. Amino acid sequence: CAWRQTNTEAFF. The chain combines TRBV30 with TRBJ1-1; the D is unclear. CDR1 GTSNPN and CDR2 SVGIG come from the germline V gene (reference sequence). The V and J ends lost 3 bases and 1 base respectively, with 6 bases between them. This CDR3 has 12 amino acids.

The table lists this clonotype with a few counts. The rearrangement joins TRBV9 to TRBJ1-2, with TRBD1 as a possible D gene (5 bases). Germline CDR1 reads SGDLS; CDR2 reads YYNGEE. This CDR3 contains 15 residues. V was trimmed by 7 bases and J by 2 bases, leaving 18 bases between them. CDR3 sequence reads: CASRRDAGSNYGYTF. The CDR3 DNA is TGTGCCAGCCGGAGGGACGCAGGATCGAACTATGGCTACACCTTC.

This clonotype has just a few counts. This rearrangement joins TRBV16 to TRBJ1-2; D perhaps matches TRBD1 (6 bases). Trimming stripped 2 bases from V and 5 bases from J, with 15 bases between. In germline, CDR1 is KGHSY, CDR2 FQNENV. The CDR3 contains 15 residues. CDR3 loop: CASSQQETGPYGYTF. The CDR3 nucleotides read TGTGCCAGCAGCCAACAAGAAACAGGGCCGTATGGCTACACCTTC.